These 28 T cell receptor beta chains originate from one sample sequenced in a study of T cell repertoires in cytomegalovirus infection. TCRdb passed the reads through MiXCR, listing each CDR3 protein once. The sample has some 590,000 distinct CDR3 sequences, 40% seen once. These receptors lack a known antigen. The source material was cultured PBMCs, sampled from culture after CMV antigen stimulation. These receptors originate from a human donor in good health (CMV status not recorded). Some clones in this sample may be carry-over from other donors' samples.

This chain joins TRBV7-6 and TRBJ1-1, with unresolved D. CDR1 SGHVS and CDR2 FNYEAQ come from the germline V gene. CDR3 length: 14 residues. V lost 4 bases and J lost 6, with 15 bases in between. The CDR3 loop is CASSSSGWESEAFF. As DNA, the CDR3 is TGTGCCAGCAGCTCGTCGGGGTGGGAGTCTGAAGCTTTCTTT. The full variable domain, its missing parts supplied by reference TRBV7-6 and TRBJ1-1, is GAGVSQSPRYKVTKRGQDVALRCDPISGHVSLYWYRQALGQGPEFLTYFNYEAQQDKSGLPNDRFSAERPEGSISTLTIQRTEQRDSAMYRCASSSSGWESEAFFGQGTRLTVV.

V and J are TRBV6-5 and TRBJ2-7, with D possibly matching TRBD1 (5 bases). This CDR3 spans 14 amino acids. Germline CDR1 reads MNHEY; CDR2 reads SVGAGI. Trimming took off 7 bases at V and 3 bases at J, with 16 bases between the two ends. In nucleotides, the CDR3 is TGTGCCAGCAAAGTGGCGACAGAAAACTACGAGCAGTACTTC. Its translation: CASKVATENYEQYF.

This chain uses TRBV7-2 with TRBJ2-3; D might be TRBD2 (7 bases). The CDR3 has 16 residues. Looked up from germline, CDR1 is SGHTA and CDR2 is FQGNSA. Trimming cost V 5 bases and J 4 bases, with 19 bases left between them. CDR3 residues: CASSPLRGGGADTQYF. The CDR3 region has the DNA TGTGCCAGCAGCCCTCTTAGGGGGGGGGGGGCAGATACGCAGTATTTT.

The chain couples TRBV4-2 to TRBJ1-1, with D tentatively TRBD1 (5 bases). Trimming cost V 1 base and J 4 bases, with 13 bases left between them. This CDR3 is 15 amino acids long. Germline CDR1 and CDR2: LGHNA and YNFKEQ. The CDR3 spells CASSQAGQGGTEAFF. CDR3 coding DNA: TGTGCCAGCAGCCAAGCCGGCCAGGGAGGCACTGAAGCTTTCTTT.

This clonotype was counted at least ten times. The V gene is TRBV7-2, the J gene TRBJ2-7; 11 bases agree with TRBD2. There are 15 residues in the CDR3. Germline V gives CDR1 SGHTA, CDR2 FQGNSA. J was trimmed by 3 bases and V by 5 bases; bases with no gene match: 6. The CDR3 DNA sequence: TGTGCCAGCAGCCTTACTAGCGGGGGTAACTACGAGCAGTACTTC. Amino acid sequence: CASSLTSGGNYEQYF.

This chain uses TRBV18 with TRBJ2-7; 8 bases fit TRBD2. J gave up 3 bases and V 3 bases, and 4 bases lay outside the gene matches. Looked up from germline, CDR1 is KGHSH and CDR2 is LQKENI. There are 14 residues in the CDR3. The CDR3, as DNA: TGTGCCAGCTCACCGACTAGCGCTGACTACGAGCAGTACTTC. It encodes CASSPTSADYEQYF.

V usage is TRBV2 and J usage is TRBJ1-1, with D possibly matching TRBD1 (6 bases). V was pared by 4 bases and J by 8 bases, with 11 bases between. The CDR3 sequence is 12 residues long. CDR1 SNHLY and CDR2 FYNNEI come from the germline V gene. CDR3 sequence reads: CASSVQGIEAFF. The CDR3 DNA is TGTGCCAGCAGTGTACAGGGAATCGAAGCTTTCTTT.

The chain combines TRBV7-8 with TRBJ2-5; 7 bases map to TRBD1. Germline V gene lookup returns CDR1 SGHVS and CDR2 FQNEAQ. V lost 3 bases to trimming and J lost 2 bases; unmatched junction nucleotides: 6. The length of the CDR3 is 15 residues. Here the CDR3 DNA reads TGTGCCAGCAGCTTTGGGACAGCGCGACAAGAGACCCAGTACTTC. Residues: CASSFGTARQETQYF.

This clonotype was detected ten times or more. This chain links TRBV7-2 with TRBJ2-7, with D tentatively TRBD1 (6 bases). V was trimmed by 5 bases and J by 0 bases, leaving 11 bases between them. This CDR3 contains 14 residues. Per the germline V gene, CDR1 is SGHTA and CDR2 is FQGNSA. For the CDR3, the DNA is TGTGCCAGCAGCACCGGGGACATCTCCTACGAGCAGTACTTC. Translating it yields CASSTGDISYEQYF. Full variable domain (remainder filled in from reference TRBV7-2 and TRBJ2-7): GAGVSQSPSNKVTEKGKDVELRCDPISGHTALYWYRQSLGQGLEFLIYFQGNSAPDKSGLPSDRFSAERTGGSVSTLTIQRTQQEDSAVYLCASSTGDISYEQYFGPGTRLTVT.

The table lists this clonotype with many counts. The gene calls are TRBV7-2 and TRBJ1-6; unclear D gene. The CDR3 has 14 amino acids. The V gene lost 3 bases and the J gene lost 13 bases, with 16 bases spanning the gap. Germline CDR1 reads SGHTA; CDR2 reads FQGNSA. The CDR3 bases are TGTGCCAGCAGCTTCGCCCCGTTCGCGACGCCCCTCCACTTT. Protein: CASSFAPFATPLHF.

V and J are TRBV12-3 or TRBV12-4 and TRBJ1-5, with TRBD1 matching over 9 bases. J was trimmed by 4 bases and V by 6 bases; bases with no gene match: 16. This CDR3 has 18 amino acids. CDR3 amino acids: CASRAGTGKDGVNQPQHF. The CDR3 region has the DNA TGTGCCAGCAGGGCTGGGACAGGGAAGGATGGAGTGAATCAGCCCCAGCATTTT.

The J gene is TRBJ2-1, the V gene TRBV24-1; 14 nucleotides align to TRBD2. This CDR3 region has 13 residues. The V gene's germline CDR1 is KGHDR and CDR2 SFDVKD. The J segment lost 8 bases and the V segment lost 8 bases, leaving 1 base of the junction unmatched. CDR3 in DNA: TGTGCCACCATGGGACTAGCGGGGGATGAGCAGTTCTTC. This codes for CATMGLAGDEQFF.

This clonotype was observed many times. The chain links TRBV7-2 to TRBJ1-2; 7 bases line up with TRBD1. The V segment lost 4 bases and the J segment 5 bases; nucleotides outside the gene matches: 13. There are 16 residues in the CDR3. The germline CDR1 and CDR2 sequences are SGHTA and FQGNSA. CDR3 sequence: CASSSPRDSKAYGYTF. CDR3 bases: TGTGCCAGCAGCTCACCTAGGGACAGCAAAGCGTATGGCTACACCTTC. Based on the CDR3 plus reference TRBV7-2 and TRBJ1-2, the full variable domain is GAGVSQSPSNKVTEKGKDVELRCDPISGHTALYWYRQSLGQGLEFLIYFQGNSAPDKSGLPSDRFSAERTGGSVSTLTIQRTQQEDSAVYLCASSSPRDSKAYGYTFGSGTRLTVV.

The gene calls are TRBV7-6 and TRBJ1-4, with D possibly TRBD1 on 5 matching bases. Germline CDR1 SGHVS, CDR2 FNYEAQ. Trimming removed 6 bases at V and 5 bases at J, with 16 bases between. CDR3 length: 15 amino acids. The CDR3 DNA sequence: TGTGCCAGCAGTCAAACGGGGGGAACCAATGAAAAACTGTTTTTT. It translates to CASSQTGGTNEKLFF.

This clonotype was detected only a few times. The V call is TRBV6-1, the J call TRBJ2-6; D is perhaps TRBD2 (6 bases). CDR1 and CDR2 from the germline V gene are MNHNS and SASEGT. V lost 1 base and J lost 2, with 30 bases in between. This CDR3 contains 23 residues. The CDR3 coding sequence is TGTGCCAGCAGTGAAGAATATTATCAAATGGAGGGAGCGCTGAGTCCTGGGGCCAACGTCCTGACTTTC. This sequence encodes CASSEEYYQMEGALSPGANVLTF.

The chain links TRBV20-1 to TRBJ1-3; no clear D. This CDR3 is 13 amino acids long. Trimming took off 1 base at V and 1 base at J, with 5 bases between the two ends. CDR1 and CDR2 from the germline V gene are DFQATT and SNEGSKA (reference sequence). This CDR3 reads CSARGGSGNTIYF. CDR3 coding DNA: TGCAGTGCTAGAGGCGGGTCTGGAAACACCATATATTTT.

This clonotype was picked up many times. The V gene is TRBV7-2, the J gene TRBJ1-1; D not certain. Germline lookup yields CDR1 SGHTA and CDR2 FQGNSA. The germline V and J ends were trimmed by 4 bases and 0 bases, with 9 bases remaining between them. This CDR3 contains 14 residues. CDR3 loop: CASSSTPMNTEAFF. CDR3 in DNA: TGTGCCAGCAGCTCCACACCGATGAACACTGAAGCTTTCTTT.

The chain carries TRBV7-2 and TRBJ1-2; 7 bases are shared with TRBD1. Germline values: CDR1 SGHTA, CDR2 FQGNSA. The V segment lost 3 bases and the J segment 5 bases; nucleotides outside the gene matches: 6. The CDR3 covers 14 residues. CDR3: CASSFMTGTYGYTF. CDR3 DNA sequence: TGTGCCAGCAGCTTTATGACAGGGACGTATGGCTACACCTTC.

This clonotype was picked up a small number of times. This chain connects TRBV20-1 to TRBJ1-5; no clear D. Germline CDR1 is DFQATT and CDR2 is SNEGSKA (reference sequence). The length of the CDR3 is 12 residues. V lost 4 bases, J lost 4 bases, and 8 bases lay in between. The CDR3 spells CSATGENQPQHF. In nucleotides, the CDR3 is TGCAGTGCTACAGGTGAAAATCAGCCCCAGCATTTT.

DNA for the CDR3: TGTGCCAGCAGGACGACAGGTTCCTACAATGAGCAGTTCTTC. This encodes CASRTTGSYNEQFF. The V gene is TRBV6-2 or TRBV6-3, the J gene TRBJ2-1, with D possibly TRBD1 on 6 matching bases. V gave up 6 bases and J gave up 1 base, with 10 bases separating them. There are 14 residues in the CDR3. Germline values: CDR1 MNHEY, CDR2 SVGEGT.

V gene TRBV12-3 or TRBV12-4 combines with J gene TRBJ2-3; D is possibly TRBD2 (6 bases). V was cut by 5 bases and J by 2 bases, with 14 bases left in between. The CDR3 totals 15 residues. Here the CDR3 reads CASSPSSAHTDTQYF. For the CDR3, the DNA is TGTGCCAGCAGTCCCTCTAGCGCCCACACAGATACGCAGTATTTT.

V and J are TRBV6-5 and TRBJ2-3, with D tentatively TRBD1 or TRBD2 (6 bases each). Germline assignment: CDR1 MNHEY and CDR2 SVGAGI. The length of the CDR3 is 14 residues. V lost 9 bases, J lost 5 bases, and 18 bases lay in between. Here the CDR3 DNA reads TGTGCCAGTAGGGAGGAGGAGGGGGTAGATACGCAGTATTTT. It codes for CASREEEGVDTQYF.

This clonotype occurred a few times. J is TRBJ2-2 and V is TRBV7-6, with D unresolved. The germline V gene has CDR1 SGHVS and CDR2 FNYEAQ. CDR3 length: 14 residues. Trimming pared 6 bases from V and 5 bases from J, leaving 13 bases between. Here the CDR3 DNA reads TGTGCCAGCAGACTAACTGAGGTGACCGGGGAGCTGTTTTTT. Translation: CASRLTEVTGELFF.

This clonotype has more than one count but fewer than ten. The CDR3 nucleotides are TGTGCCAGCAGCTTAGTTCGGCTGCAGTTCTTC. Its protein product is CASSLVRLQFF. The gene calls are TRBV7-2 and TRBJ2-1; D call uncertain. Germline-derived CDR1 and CDR2 are SGHTA and FQGNSA. This CDR3 is built from 11 residues. Trimming took off 1 base at V and 12 bases at J, with 7 bases between the two ends.

This clonotype occurred a few times. V and J are TRBV7-8 and TRBJ2-5; 8 nucleotides match TRBD2. In germline, CDR1 is SGHVS, CDR2 FQNEAQ. With 5 bases clipped from V and 5 bases from J, the junction kept 16 bases outside the gene matches. The CDR3 contains 17 residues. The CDR3: CASSPRGDAGGRETQYF. The DNA of the CDR3 is TGTGCCAGCAGCCCCCGGGGGGACGCGGGAGGCCGGGAGACCCAGTACTTC.

The chain has TRBV7-2 and TRBJ1-3, with D possibly being TRBD1 (6 bases). Germline V lookup: CDR1 SGHTA, CDR2 FQGNSA. This CDR3 region has 16 residues. Trimming took off 2 bases at V and 2 bases at J, with 13 bases between the two ends. The CDR3 reads CASSLLRGDAGNTIYF. CDR3 sequence (DNA): TGTGCCAGCAGCTTATTAAGGGGGGACGCTGGAAACACCATATATTTT.

V gene TRBV12-3 or TRBV12-4 combines with J gene TRBJ1-1; weak D call: TRBD1 (5 bases). This CDR3 spans 16 amino acids. V lost 4 bases to trimming and J lost 8 bases, with 23 bases between them. The CDR3 spells CASSSYSTASGAEAFF. In DNA form, the CDR3 reads TGTGCCAGCAGTTCCTATTCGACAGCATCGGGCGCCGAAGCTTTCTTT.

The CDR3 spells CASSLSSGLAFNGELFF. CDR3 in DNA: TGTGCCAGCAGCTTAAGTTCGGGACTAGCGTTTAACGGGGAGCTGTTTTTT. The V call is TRBV7-2, the J call TRBJ2-2, with TRBD2 identical over 10 bases. The CDR3 loop spans 17 amino acids. Trimming took 2 bases from V and 7 from J; bases not matched to a gene: 10. Looked up from germline, CDR1 is SGHTA and CDR2 is FQGNSA.